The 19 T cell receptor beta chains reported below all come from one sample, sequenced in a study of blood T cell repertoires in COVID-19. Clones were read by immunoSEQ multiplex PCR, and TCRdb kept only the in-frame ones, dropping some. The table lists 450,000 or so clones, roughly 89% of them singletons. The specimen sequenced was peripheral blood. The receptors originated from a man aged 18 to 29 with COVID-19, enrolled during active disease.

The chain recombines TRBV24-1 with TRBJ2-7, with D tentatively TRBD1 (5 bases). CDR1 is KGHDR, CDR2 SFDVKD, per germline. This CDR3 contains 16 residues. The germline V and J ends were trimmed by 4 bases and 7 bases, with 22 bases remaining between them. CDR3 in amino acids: CATSDAGRGRGHEQYF. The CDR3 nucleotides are TGTGCCACCAGTGACGCTGGAAGGGGCCGAGGTCATGAGCAGTACTTC.

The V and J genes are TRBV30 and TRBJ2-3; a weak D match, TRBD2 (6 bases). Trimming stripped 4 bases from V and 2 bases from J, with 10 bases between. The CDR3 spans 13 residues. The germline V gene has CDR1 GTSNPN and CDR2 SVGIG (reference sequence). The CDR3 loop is CAWTSGSTDTQYF. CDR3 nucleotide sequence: TGTGCCTGGACGAGCGGGTCCACAGATACGCAGTATTTT.

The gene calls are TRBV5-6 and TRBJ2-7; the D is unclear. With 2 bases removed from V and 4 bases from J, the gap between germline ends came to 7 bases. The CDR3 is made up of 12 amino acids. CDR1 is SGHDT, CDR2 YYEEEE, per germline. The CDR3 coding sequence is TGTGCCAGCAGCTTTGACATTTACGAGCAGTACTTC. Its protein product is CASSFDIYEQYF.

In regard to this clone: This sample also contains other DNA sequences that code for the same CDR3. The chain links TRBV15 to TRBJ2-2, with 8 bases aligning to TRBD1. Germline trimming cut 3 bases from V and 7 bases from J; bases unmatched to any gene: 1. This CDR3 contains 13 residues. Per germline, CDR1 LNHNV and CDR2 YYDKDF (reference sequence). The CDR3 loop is CATSRDRDGELFF. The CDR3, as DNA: TGTGCCACCAGCAGGGACAGGGACGGGGAGCTGTTTTTT.

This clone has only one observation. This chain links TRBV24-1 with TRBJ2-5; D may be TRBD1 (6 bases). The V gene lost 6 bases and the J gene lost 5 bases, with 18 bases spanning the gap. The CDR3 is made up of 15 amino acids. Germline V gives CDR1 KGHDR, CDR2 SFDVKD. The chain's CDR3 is CATSPGSGVWETQYF. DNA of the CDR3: TGTGCCACCAGTCCAGGCTCAGGGGTATGGGAGACCCAGTACTTC.

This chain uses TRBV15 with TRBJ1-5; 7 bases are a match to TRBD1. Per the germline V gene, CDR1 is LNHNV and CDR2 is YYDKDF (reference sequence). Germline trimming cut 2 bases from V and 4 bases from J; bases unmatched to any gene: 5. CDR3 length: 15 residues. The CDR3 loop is CATSRHRQGNQPQHF. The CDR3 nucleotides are TGTGCCACCAGCAGACACCGACAGGGAAATCAGCCCCAGCATTTT.

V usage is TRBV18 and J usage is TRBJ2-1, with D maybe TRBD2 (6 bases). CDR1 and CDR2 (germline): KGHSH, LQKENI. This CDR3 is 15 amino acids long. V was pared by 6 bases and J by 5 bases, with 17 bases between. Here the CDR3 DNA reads TGTGCCAGCTCCCTCGGGACTCCGCCCGACAATGAGCAGTTCTTC. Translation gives CASSLGTPPDNEQFF.

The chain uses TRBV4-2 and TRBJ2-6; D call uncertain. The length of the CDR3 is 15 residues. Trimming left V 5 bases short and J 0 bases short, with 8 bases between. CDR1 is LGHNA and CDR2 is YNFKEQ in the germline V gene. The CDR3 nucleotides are TGTGCCAGCAGCACCGGTGACTCTGGGGCCAACGTCCTGACTTTC. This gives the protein CASSTGDSGANVLTF.

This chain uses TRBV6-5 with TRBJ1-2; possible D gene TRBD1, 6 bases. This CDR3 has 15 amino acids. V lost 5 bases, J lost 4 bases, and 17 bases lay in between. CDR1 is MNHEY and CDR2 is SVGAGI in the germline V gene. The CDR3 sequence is CASSPLGDTAYGYTF. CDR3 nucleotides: TGTGCCAGCAGTCCCCTCGGGGACACCGCCTATGGCTACACCTTC.

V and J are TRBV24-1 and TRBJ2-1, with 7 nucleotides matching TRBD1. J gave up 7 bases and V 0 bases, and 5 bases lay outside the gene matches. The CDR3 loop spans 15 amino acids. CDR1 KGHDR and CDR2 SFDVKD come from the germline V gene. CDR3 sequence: CATSDLQQGLNEQFF. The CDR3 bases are TGTGCCACCAGTGATTTGCAACAGGGGTTAAATGAGCAGTTCTTC.

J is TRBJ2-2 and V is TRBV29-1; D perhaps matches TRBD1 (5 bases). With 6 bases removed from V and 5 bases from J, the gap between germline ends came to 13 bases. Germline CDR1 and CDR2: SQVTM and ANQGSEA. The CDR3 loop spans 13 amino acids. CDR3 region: CSVETGRTGELFF. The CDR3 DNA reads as TGCAGCGTAGAAACAGGACGGACCGGGGAGCTGTTTTTT.

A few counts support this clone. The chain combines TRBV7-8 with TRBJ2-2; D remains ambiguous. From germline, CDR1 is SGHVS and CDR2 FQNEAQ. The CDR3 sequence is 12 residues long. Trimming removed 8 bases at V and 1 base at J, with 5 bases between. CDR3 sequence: CASALNTGELFF. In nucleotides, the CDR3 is TGTGCCAGCGCACTGAACACCGGGGAGCTGTTTTTT.

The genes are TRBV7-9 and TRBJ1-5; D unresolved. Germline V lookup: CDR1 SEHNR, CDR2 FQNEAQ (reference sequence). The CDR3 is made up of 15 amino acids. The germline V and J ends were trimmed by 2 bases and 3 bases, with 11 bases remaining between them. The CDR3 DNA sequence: TGTGCCAGCAGCTTACAAGCAGGCAACAATCAGCCCCAGCATTTT. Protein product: CASSLQAGNNQPQHF.

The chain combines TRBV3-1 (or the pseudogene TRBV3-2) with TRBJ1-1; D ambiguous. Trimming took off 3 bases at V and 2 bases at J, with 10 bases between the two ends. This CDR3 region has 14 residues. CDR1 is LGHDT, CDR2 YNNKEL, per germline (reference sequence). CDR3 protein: CASSQDYSNTEAFF. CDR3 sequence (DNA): TGTGCCAGCAGCCAGGACTACAGTAACACTGAAGCTTTCTTT.

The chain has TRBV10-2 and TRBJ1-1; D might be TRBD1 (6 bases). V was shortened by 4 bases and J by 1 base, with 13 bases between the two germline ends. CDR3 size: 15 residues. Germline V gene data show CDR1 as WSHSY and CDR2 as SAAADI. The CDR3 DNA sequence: TGCGCCAGCAGTGTCCCGGGACAATCGAACACTGAAGCTTTCTTT. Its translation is CASSVPGQSNTEAFF.

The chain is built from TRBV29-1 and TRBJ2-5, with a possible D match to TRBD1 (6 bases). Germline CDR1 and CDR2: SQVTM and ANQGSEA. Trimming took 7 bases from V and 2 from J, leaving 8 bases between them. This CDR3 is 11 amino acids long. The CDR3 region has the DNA TGCAGCGCCGACAGGCAAGAGACCCAGTACTTC. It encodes CSADRQETQYF. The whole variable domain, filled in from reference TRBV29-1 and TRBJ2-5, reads SAVISQKPSRDICQRGTSLTIQCQVDSQVTMMFWYRQQPGQSLTLIATANQGSEATYESGFVIDKFPISRPNLTFSTLTVSNMSPEDSSIYLCSADRQETQYFGPGTRLLVL.

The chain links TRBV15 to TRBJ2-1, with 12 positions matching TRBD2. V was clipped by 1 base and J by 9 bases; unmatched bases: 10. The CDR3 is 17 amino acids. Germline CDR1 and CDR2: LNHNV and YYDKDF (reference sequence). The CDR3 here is CATSRAKTSGSRSEQFF. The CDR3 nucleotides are TGTGCCACCAGCAGAGCAAAGACTAGCGGGAGTAGGTCTGAGCAGTTCTTC.

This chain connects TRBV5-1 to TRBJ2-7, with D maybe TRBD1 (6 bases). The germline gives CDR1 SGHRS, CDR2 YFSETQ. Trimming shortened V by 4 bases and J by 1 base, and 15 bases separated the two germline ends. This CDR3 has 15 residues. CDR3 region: CASSPQRTVSYEQYF. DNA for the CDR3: TGCGCCAGCAGCCCCCAGAGGACAGTTTCCTACGAGCAGTACTTC.

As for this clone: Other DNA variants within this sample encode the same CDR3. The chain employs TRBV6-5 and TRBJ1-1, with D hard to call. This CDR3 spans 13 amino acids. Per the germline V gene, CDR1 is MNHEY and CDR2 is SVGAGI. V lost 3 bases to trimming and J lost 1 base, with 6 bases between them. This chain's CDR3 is CASSYRRNTEAFF. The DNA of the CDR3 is TGTGCCAGCAGTTATCGGAGGAACACTGAAGCTTTCTTT.